The present TCR beta chain was sequenced within a study of blood T cell repertoires in COVID-19. Turning to the study itself: Sites in the United States, Italy and Spain provided acute and convalescent COVID-19 samples. PBMCs, B-cell-depleted T cells, or T cells provided the cDNA or gDNA that made up the material.

Germline values: CDR1 WSHSY, CDR2 SAAADI. The CDR3 runs 13 residues. V shed 3 bases and J shed 4 bases, with 9 bases lying between them. Authors' analysis steps: Amplifying reference gene primers gave estimates of nucleated cell counts. Assay used: immunoSEQ multiplex PCR; TCRdb lists only in-frame clones, some missing. Clone size and the V and J calls come from that table; the DNA yielded D and trimming. This sample has about 290,000 clones; roughly 80% occur once, and the top ten carry around 4%. The sequence was obtained from a woman aged 45 to 65 with active or convalescent COVID-19. Sequences were obtained from peripheral blood. The chain combines TRBV10-2 with TRBJ1-2, with D perhaps matching TRBD1 (5 bases). The CDR3 sequence: CASSDRRGYGYTF. The CDR3 DNA reads TGCGCCAGCAGTGACCGAAGGGGCTATGGCTACACCTTC.